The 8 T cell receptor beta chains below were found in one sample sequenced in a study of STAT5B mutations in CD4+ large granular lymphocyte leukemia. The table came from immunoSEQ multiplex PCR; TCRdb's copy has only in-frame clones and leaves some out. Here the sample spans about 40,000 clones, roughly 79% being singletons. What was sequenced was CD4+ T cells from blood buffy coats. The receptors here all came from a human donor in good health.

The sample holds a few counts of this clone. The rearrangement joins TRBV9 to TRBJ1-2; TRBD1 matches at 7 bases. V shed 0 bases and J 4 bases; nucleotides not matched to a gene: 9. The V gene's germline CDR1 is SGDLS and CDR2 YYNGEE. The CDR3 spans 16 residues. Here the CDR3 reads CASSVDSGTAPYGYTF. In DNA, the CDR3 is TGTGCCAGCAGCGTAGACTCCGGGACAGCACCCTATGGCTACACCTTC.

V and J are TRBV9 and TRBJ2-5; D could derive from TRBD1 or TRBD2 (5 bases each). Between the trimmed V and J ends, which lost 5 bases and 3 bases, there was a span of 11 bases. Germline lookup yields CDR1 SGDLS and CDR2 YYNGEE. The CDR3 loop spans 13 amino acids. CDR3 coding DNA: TGTGCCAGCAGTAGGGGAGAGGAAGAGACCCAGTACTTC. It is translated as CASSRGEEETQYF.

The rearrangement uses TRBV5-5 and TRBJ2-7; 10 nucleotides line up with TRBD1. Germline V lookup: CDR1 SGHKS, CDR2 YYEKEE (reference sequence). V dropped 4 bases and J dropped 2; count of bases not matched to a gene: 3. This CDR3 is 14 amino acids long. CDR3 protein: CASSLGQGAYEQYF. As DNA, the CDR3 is TGTGCCAGCAGCCTCGGACAGGGGGCCTACGAGCAGTACTTC.

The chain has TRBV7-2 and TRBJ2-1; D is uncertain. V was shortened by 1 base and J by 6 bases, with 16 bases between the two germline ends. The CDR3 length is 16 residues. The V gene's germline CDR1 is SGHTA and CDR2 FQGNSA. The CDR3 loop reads CASSLGPLTLTNEQFF. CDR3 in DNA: TGTGCCAGCAGCTTAGGCCCCTTGACTTTGACCAATGAGCAGTTCTTC.

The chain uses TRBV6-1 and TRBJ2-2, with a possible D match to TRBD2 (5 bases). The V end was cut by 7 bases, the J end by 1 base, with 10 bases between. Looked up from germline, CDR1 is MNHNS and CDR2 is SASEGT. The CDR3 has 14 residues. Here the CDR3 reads CASTISGNTGELFF. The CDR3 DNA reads TGTGCCAGCACCATAAGCGGGAACACCGGGGAGCTGTTTTTT.

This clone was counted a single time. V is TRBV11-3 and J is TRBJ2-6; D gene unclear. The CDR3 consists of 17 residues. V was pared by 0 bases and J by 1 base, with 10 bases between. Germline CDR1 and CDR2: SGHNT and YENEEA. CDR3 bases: TGTGCCAGCAGCTTAGATTCCTTGGGTTCTGGGGCCAACGTCCTGACTTTC. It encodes CASSLDSLGSGANVLTF.

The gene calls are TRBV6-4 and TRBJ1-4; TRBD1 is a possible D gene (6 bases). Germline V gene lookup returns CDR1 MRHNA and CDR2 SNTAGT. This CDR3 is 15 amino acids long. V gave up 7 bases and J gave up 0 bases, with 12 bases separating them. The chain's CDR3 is CASKRTVATNEKLFF. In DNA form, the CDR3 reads TGTGCCAGCAAAAGGACAGTTGCAACTAATGAAAAACTGTTTTTT.

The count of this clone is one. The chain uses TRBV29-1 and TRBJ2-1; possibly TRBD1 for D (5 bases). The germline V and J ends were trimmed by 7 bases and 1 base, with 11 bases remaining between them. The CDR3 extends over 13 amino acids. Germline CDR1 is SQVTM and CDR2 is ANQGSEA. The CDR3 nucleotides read TGCAGCGCAAGGGGCATTTCCTACAATGAGCAGTTCTTC. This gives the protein CSARGISYNEQFF.